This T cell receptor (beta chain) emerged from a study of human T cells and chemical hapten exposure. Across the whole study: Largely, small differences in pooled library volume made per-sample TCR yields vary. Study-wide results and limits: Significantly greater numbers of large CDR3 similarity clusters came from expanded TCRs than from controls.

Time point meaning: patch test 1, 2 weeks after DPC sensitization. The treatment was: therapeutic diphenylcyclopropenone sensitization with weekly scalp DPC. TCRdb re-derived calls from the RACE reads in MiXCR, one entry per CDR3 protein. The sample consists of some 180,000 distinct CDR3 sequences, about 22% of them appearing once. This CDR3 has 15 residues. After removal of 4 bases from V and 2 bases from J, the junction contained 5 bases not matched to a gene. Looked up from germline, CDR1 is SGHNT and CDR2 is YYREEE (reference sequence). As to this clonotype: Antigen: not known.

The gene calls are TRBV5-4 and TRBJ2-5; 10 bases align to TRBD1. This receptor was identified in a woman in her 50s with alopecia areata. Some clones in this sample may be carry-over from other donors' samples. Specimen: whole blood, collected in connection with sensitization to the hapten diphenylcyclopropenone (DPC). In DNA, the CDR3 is TGTGCCAGCAGCCAGGACAGGGGGAGACAAGAGACCCAGTACTTC. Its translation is CASSQDRGRQETQYF.